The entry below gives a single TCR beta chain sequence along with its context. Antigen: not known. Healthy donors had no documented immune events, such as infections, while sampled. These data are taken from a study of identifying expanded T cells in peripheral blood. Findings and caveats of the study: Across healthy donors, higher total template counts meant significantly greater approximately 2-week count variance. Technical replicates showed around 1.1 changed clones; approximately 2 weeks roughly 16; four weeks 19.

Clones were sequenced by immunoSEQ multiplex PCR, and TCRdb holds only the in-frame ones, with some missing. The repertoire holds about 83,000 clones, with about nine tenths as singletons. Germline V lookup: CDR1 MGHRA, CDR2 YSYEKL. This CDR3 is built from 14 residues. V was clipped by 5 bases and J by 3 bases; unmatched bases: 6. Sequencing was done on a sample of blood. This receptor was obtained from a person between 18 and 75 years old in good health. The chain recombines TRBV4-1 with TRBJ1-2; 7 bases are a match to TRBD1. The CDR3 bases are TGCGCCAGCAGCTGGGACAGCCGATACTATGGCTACACCTTC. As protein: CASSWDSRYYGYTF.